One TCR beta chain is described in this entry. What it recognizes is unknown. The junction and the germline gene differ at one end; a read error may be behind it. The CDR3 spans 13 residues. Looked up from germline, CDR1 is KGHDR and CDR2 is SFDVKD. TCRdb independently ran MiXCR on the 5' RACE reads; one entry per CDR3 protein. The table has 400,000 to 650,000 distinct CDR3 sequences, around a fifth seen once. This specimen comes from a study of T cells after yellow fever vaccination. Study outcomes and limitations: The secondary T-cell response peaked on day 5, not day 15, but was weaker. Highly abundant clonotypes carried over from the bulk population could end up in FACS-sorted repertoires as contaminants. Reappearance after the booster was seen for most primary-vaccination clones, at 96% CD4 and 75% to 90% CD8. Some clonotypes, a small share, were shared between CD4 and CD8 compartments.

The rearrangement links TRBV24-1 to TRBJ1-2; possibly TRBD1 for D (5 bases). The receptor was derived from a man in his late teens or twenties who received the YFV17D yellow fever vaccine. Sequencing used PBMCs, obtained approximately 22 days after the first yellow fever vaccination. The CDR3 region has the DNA TGTGCCACCGGTGAAAGGCGCGGGGGTGGCTACACCTTC. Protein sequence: CATGERRGGGYTF.